The source of this TCR beta chain is a study of blood T cell repertoires in COVID-19. Study-wide context: Sample material is recorded as cDNA or gDNA derived from T cells, B-cell-depleted T cells, or PBMCs.

This CDR3 has 14 amino acids. Germline lookup yields CDR1 SEHNR and CDR2 FQNEAQ (reference sequence). V was cut by 5 bases and J by 2 bases, with 13 bases left in between. Clones were read by immunoSEQ multiplex PCR, and TCRdb kept only the in-frame ones, dropping some. The profile covers 30,000 to 40,000 clones, with nearly 80% appearing a single time and 31% taken by the ten largest. This TCR derives from a man at least 80 years old with acute or convalescent COVID-19. J is TRBJ2-7 and V is TRBV7-9; the D gene is possibly TRBD1 (5 bases). Sequenced input: peripheral blood. CDR3 nucleotides: TGTGCCAGCAGCGGTCAGGGTAGGACCTACGAGCAGTACTTC. It encodes CASSGQGRTYEQYF.